One and the same sample provided the 29 T cell receptor beta chains below, sequenced in a study of shared clonotypes between healthy human individuals (dated by TCRdb to the early 2020s). Library creation used the immunoSEQ multiplex PCR assay. TCRdb obtained this table from immuneACCESS and retained in-frame rearrangements with V and J assigned. These tables miss some clones; where compared with another copy, unresolved V genes account for less than half of the shortfall, and the remainder is unexplained. The sample table shows millions of clones, and approximately 95% are seen once. The ten biggest clones cover 0.9% to 1.4% of the sample. CD8 naive samples were obtained by positive selection for CCR7 among CD45RO-negative cells, yielding a CD45RA+CCR7+ population from which TemRA cells were excluded. Sequencing was performed on naive CD8+ T cells sorted from blood. The cell subset or site tag for this specimen amounts to: CD45RA+CCR7+. The receptors shown here come from a man between 18 and 35 years old in good health.

The chain is built from TRBV7-8 and TRBJ2-7; D could derive from TRBD1 or TRBD2 (5 bases each). This CDR3 has 13 residues. Germline V CDR1 and CDR2: SGHVS, FQNEAQ. V lost 3 bases and J lost 2, with 8 bases in between. The CDR3 sequence: CASSFGTPYEQYF. CDR3 nucleotide sequence: TGTGCCAGCAGCTTTGGGACGCCCTACGAGCAGTACTTC.

This chain links TRBV6-5 with TRBJ2-5; D is ambiguous. CDR3 size: 14 residues. Trimming took 0 bases from V and 5 from J, leaving 10 bases between them. Per the germline V gene, CDR1 is MNHEY and CDR2 is SVGAGI. The CDR3 DNA reads TGTGCCAGCAGTTACTCGAACGTTCCCGAGACCCAGTACTTC. Its protein product is CASSYSNVPETQYF.

In its sample, this clone was seen once. The chain joins TRBV6-5 to TRBJ2-1; 12 nucleotides match TRBD1. Germline V gene sequence: CDR1 MNHEY, CDR2 SVGAGI. V lost 4 bases and J lost 8; bases outside the gene matches: 6. The CDR3 runs 15 residues. This CDR3 reads CASSWGTGGSDEQFF. In DNA, the CDR3 is TGTGCCAGCAGTTGGGGGACAGGGGGCAGCGATGAGCAGTTCTTC.

The chain links TRBV29-1 to TRBJ2-7, with D maybe TRBD1 (5 bases). The CDR3 runs 11 residues. The germline gives CDR1 SQVTM, CDR2 ANQGSEA. Between the trimmed V and J ends, which lost 5 bases and 3 bases, there was a span of 8 bases. The CDR3 bases are TGCAGCGTTCTTGACAGCTACGAGCAGTACTTC. Translation: CSVLDSYEQYF.

This rearrangement joins TRBV7-6 to TRBJ2-7; the match to TRBD2 covers 8 bases. The length of the CDR3 is 14 residues. The ends lost 5 bases at V and 4 bases at J; junction bases unmatched: 7. Germline CDR1 and CDR2: SGHVS and FNYEAQ. CDR3 DNA: TGTGCCAGCAGCCCCCGGACTAGCAGGTACGAGCAGTACTTC. It codes for CASSPRTSRYEQYF.

The chain recombines TRBV6-1 with TRBJ2-7; no reliable D call. Trimming took 10 bases from V and 2 from J, leaving 21 bases between them. CDR3 length equals 15 residues. Germline CDR1 and CDR2: MNHNS and SASEGT. CDR3 region: CANLLLSNNPYEQYF. The CDR3, as DNA: TGTGCCAACCTTTTATTATCGAATAACCCCTACGAGCAGTACTTC.

The gene calls are TRBV19 and TRBJ1-1; 11 nucleotides match TRBD1. The germline V gene encodes CDR1 LNHDA and CDR2 SQIVND (reference sequence). V shed 3 bases and J 10 bases; nucleotides not matched to a gene: 7. The CDR3 length is 14 residues. CDR3 DNA: TGTGCCAGTAGTATTGGACAGGGGGCTTCCGGAGCTTTCTTT. Its translation: CASSIGQGASGAFF.

The chain uses TRBV29-1 and TRBJ1-2, with 9 bases lining up with TRBD1. This CDR3 has 14 amino acids. The germline V gene encodes CDR1 SQVTM and CDR2 ANQGSEA. V lost 0 bases and J lost 5; bases outside the gene matches: 4. The DNA of the CDR3 is TGCAGCGTTGAAGATGGGGGACAGGGATATGGCTACACCTTC. Translation: CSVEDGGQGYGYTF.

The chain links TRBV7-9 to TRBJ2-7, with 10 bases lining up with TRBD2. The V and J ends lost 3 bases and 3 bases, in that order; junction bases with no gene match: 11. This CDR3 has 17 residues. Looked up from germline, CDR1 is SEHNR and CDR2 is FQNEAQ (reference sequence). The CDR3 loop reads CASSFAGLAGAIYEQYF. CDR3 DNA: TGTGCCAGCAGCTTCGCCGGGCTAGCGGGGGCTATCTACGAGCAGTACTTC.

The genes are TRBV7-3 and TRBJ1-6; D unclear. The V gene's germline CDR1 is SGHTA and CDR2 FQGTGA. The CDR3 spans 16 residues. Trimming took 1 base from V and 0 from J, leaving 7 bases between them. DNA of the CDR3: TGTGCCAGCAGCTTAATAGGGAGCTCCTATAATTCACCCCTCCACTTT. Translating gives CASSLIGSSYNSPLHF.

The sample holds one count of this clone. The chain combines TRBV11-2 with TRBJ2-7; 11 bases fit TRBD2. The germline CDR1 and CDR2 sequences are SGHAT and FQNNGV. J gave up 3 bases and V 5 bases, and 6 bases lay outside the gene matches. CDR3 size: 15 residues. CDR3 coding DNA: TGTGCCAGCAGCCAACATAGCGGGAGGGGCTACGAGCAGTACTTC. It specifies CASSQHSGRGYEQYF.

This sequence joins TRBV7-2 and TRBJ1-1, with D maybe TRBD1 (5 bases). Trimming shortened V by 1 base and J by 10 bases, and 10 bases separated the two germline ends. This CDR3 is 12 amino acids long. Germline V lookup: CDR1 SGHTA, CDR2 FQGNSA. The chain's CDR3 is CASSLVFRGAFF. DNA for the CDR3: TGTGCCAGCAGCTTAGTGTTTAGGGGAGCTTTCTTT.

The chain combines TRBV27 with TRBJ1-1, with 7 bases fitting TRBD1. The CDR3 covers 15 residues. Looked up from germline, CDR1 is MNHEY and CDR2 is SMNVEV (reference sequence). V gave up 6 bases and J gave up 0 bases; unmatched junction bases: 7. The CDR3 sequence: CASRPRQGLNTEAFF. As DNA, the CDR3 is TGTGCCAGCAGACCTCGACAGGGCTTGAACACTGAAGCTTTCTTT.

V gene TRBV4-1 combines with J gene TRBJ1-2; 7 bases map to TRBD1. Trimming removed 1 base from V and 6 bases from J; junction bases left unmatched: 14. The CDR3 totals 17 residues. The germline V gene has CDR1 MGHRA and CDR2 YSYEKL. The CDR3 region has the DNA TGCGCCAGCAGCCAAGGCCTCGAGTGGACAGGCTTCCATGGCTACACCTTC. This codes for CASSQGLEWTGFHGYTF.

Note on this clone: This CDR3 is also generated by other DNA sequences in the sample. The chain joins TRBV27 to TRBJ1-5; D is ambiguous. The germline V gene has CDR1 MNHEY and CDR2 SMNVEV (reference sequence). With 3 bases removed from V and 7 bases from J, the gap between germline ends came to 10 bases. The CDR3 extends over 13 amino acids. In nucleotides, the CDR3 is TGTGCCAGCAGTTTTGGGAGAGACCAGCCCCAGCATTTT. It codes for CASSFGRDQPQHF.

The chain employs TRBV5-6 and TRBJ1-5; weak D call: TRBD1 (5 bases). The CDR3 is made up of 17 amino acids. V was shortened by 4 bases and J by 0 bases, with 17 bases between the two germline ends. Germline assignment: CDR1 SGHDT and CDR2 YYEEEE. The CDR3 nucleotides read TGTGCCAGCAGCCTAGACAGAAAGAGAGCTAGCAATCAGCCCCAGCATTTT. It translates to CASSLDRKRASNQPQHF.

This clone turned up a few times. The rearrangement uses TRBV1 and TRBJ2-7. TRBV1 is reported as a pseudogene. This CDR3 region has 14 residues. The CDR3 sequence is CTSSPGISTYEQYF. For the CDR3, the DNA is TGCACCAGCAGCCCTGGGATTTCCACCTACGAGCAGTACTTC.

Points on this clone: This sample includes further DNA sequences coding for the same CDR3. This sequence joins TRBV27 and TRBJ2-1; D possibly corresponds to TRBD1 (5 bases). The ends were cut back, 0 bases at V and 2 bases at J, with 11 bases in the middle. This CDR3 has 16 amino acids. Per germline, CDR1 MNHEY and CDR2 SMNVEV (reference sequence). The CDR3 coding sequence is TGTGCCAGCAGTTTATCTTCAGGGTCTACCTACAATGAGCAGTTCTTC. Protein product: CASSLSSGSTYNEQFF.

CDR3 sequence reads: CASRLQGAANEQFF. As DNA, the CDR3 is TGCGCCAGCAGATTACAGGGGGCGGCAAATGAGCAGTTCTTC. The rearrangement links TRBV10-2 to TRBJ2-1; 9 nucleotides line up with TRBD1. The V segment lost 6 bases and the J segment 7 bases; nucleotides outside the gene matches: 7. Looked up from germline, CDR1 is WSHSY and CDR2 is SAAADI. The CDR3 totals 14 residues.

The V and J genes are TRBV9 and TRBJ1-1; a weak D match, TRBD1 (6 bases). Germline CDR1 SGDLS, CDR2 YYNGEE. Trimming took 3 bases from V and 7 from J, leaving 13 bases between them. This CDR3 spans 13 amino acids. The CDR3 is CASSAGGGYEAFF. DNA of the CDR3: TGTGCCAGCAGCGCCGGAGGGGGATATGAAGCTTTCTTT. Together with reference TRBV9 and TRBJ1-1, the CDR3 gives the full variable domain: DSGVTQTPKHLITATGQRVTLRCSPRSGDLSVYWYQQSLDQGLQFLIQYYNGEERAKGNILERFSAQQFPDLHSELNLSSLELGDSALYFCASSAGGGYEAFFGQGTRLTVV.

The rearrangement joins TRBV2 to TRBJ2-7, with 9 bases aligning to TRBD1. V dropped 0 bases and J dropped 5; count of bases not matched to a gene: 5. Germline V gene lookup returns CDR1 SNHLY and CDR2 FYNNEI. The CDR3 contains 15 residues. The CDR3 DNA reads TGTGCCAGCAGTGAAGCCTACGGACAGGGGCACGAGCAGTACTTC. Translating gives CASSEAYGQGHEQYF.

The V call is TRBV30, the J call TRBJ1-1; D call uncertain. Germline V gene sequence: CDR1 GTSNPN, CDR2 SVGIG (reference sequence). Between the trimmed V and J ends, which lost 3 bases and 8 bases, there was a span of 13 bases. The CDR3 sequence is 12 residues long. Here the CDR3 DNA reads TGTGCCTGGAGCGAGCATGGAGGAGAAGCTTTCTTT. This encodes CAWSEHGGEAFF.

The V call is TRBV5-4, the J call TRBJ2-5; 10 positions agree with TRBD2. The junction had 4 bases not matched to a gene; V was cut back by 3 bases and J by 5 bases. The CDR3 is made up of 14 amino acids. Germline V gene data show CDR1 as SGHNT and CDR2 as YYREEE (reference sequence). The CDR3 DNA follows: TGTGCCAGCAGCTCAGCGGGAGGGACGGAGACCCAGTACTTC. It codes for CASSSAGGTETQYF.

The genes are TRBV6-1 and TRBJ1-1; D is possibly TRBD1 (5 bases). Germline assignment: CDR1 MNHNS and CDR2 SASEGT. Trimming pared 9 bases from V and 4 bases from J, leaving 15 bases between. CDR3 length equals 13 residues. This CDR3 reads CASLQGAFTEAFF. DNA for the CDR3: TGTGCCAGTCTTCAGGGAGCATTCACTGAAGCTTTCTTT.

This rearrangement joins TRBV2 to TRBJ1-1; 9 bases are a match to TRBD1. Trimming cost V 7 bases and J 0 bases; bases outside gene matches: 15. Germline CDR1 and CDR2: SNHLY and FYNNEI. The CDR3 contains 18 residues. The CDR3 loop reads CASTPPMGTGWMNTEAFF. CDR3 DNA sequence: TGTGCCAGCACCCCGCCTATGGGGACAGGGTGGATGAACACTGAAGCTTTCTTT.

The chain links TRBV6-5 to TRBJ2-5; D perhaps matches TRBD1 (6 bases). The germline gives CDR1 MNHEY, CDR2 SVGAGI. This CDR3 is 13 amino acids long. Trimming stripped 10 bases from V and 5 bases from J, with 17 bases between. The CDR3 here is CATSLGGGETQYF. CDR3 coding DNA: TGTGCCACCTCATTAGGGGGTGGGGAGACCCAGTACTTC.

This chain uses TRBV7-9 with TRBJ2-5, with D perhaps matching TRBD1 or TRBD2 (6 bases each). The CDR3 sequence is 12 residues long. Germline V gene sequence: CDR1 SEHNR, CDR2 FQNEAQ (reference sequence). V was clipped by 6 bases and J by 5 bases, with 10 bases between them. This CDR3 is CASSGGPETQYF. The CDR3 DNA reads as TGTGCCAGCAGTGGGGGGCCGGAGACCCAGTACTTC.

The rearrangement uses TRBV30 and TRBJ2-7; D is ambiguous. CDR3 length equals 11 residues. Trimming shortened V by 2 bases and J by 9 bases, and 11 bases separated the two germline ends. Germline loops: CDR1 GTSNPN, CDR2 SVGIG (reference sequence). This chain's CDR3 is CAWSTTGAQYF. The CDR3 DNA sequence: TGTGCCTGGAGTACGACGGGCGCGCAGTACTTC.

V and J are TRBV7-6 and TRBJ2-7, with a tentative D call TRBD2 (5 bases). The length of the CDR3 is 13 residues. The V end lost 1 base, the J end lost 6 bases, and 10 bases lay between the germline ends. CDR1 SGHVS and CDR2 FNYEAQ come from the germline V gene. The CDR3 is CASSLESGVEQYF. CDR3 sequence (DNA): TGTGCCAGCAGCTTAGAGTCCGGGGTCGAGCAGTACTTC.